A selection of T cell receptor beta chains follows, all from one sample in a study of TIL therapy for anti-PD-1-resistant metastatic lung cancer. Repertoires were generated with immunoSEQ multiplex PCR, while TCRdb's copy carries only in-frame clones and drops some. The profile shows some 16,000 clones, roughly 70% of them singletons. Sequencing used blood, obtained at baseline. The receptors derive from a person aged 30 to 80 with non-small cell lung cancer. Both conserved end residues are part of each CDR3. D genes are given only for firm matches. The size field is filled for only some rows; it gives once, few, many or a size class.

D gene: TRBD1; V gene: TRBV6-5; J gene: TRBJ2-2; clone size: .; CDR3 DNA: TGTGCCAGCAGCCGGGACAGGAATGACGGGGAGCTGTTTTTT; CDR3 protein: CASSRDRNDGELFF
D gene: .; V gene: TRBV7-9; J gene: TRBJ1-1; clone size: few; CDR3 DNA: TGTGCCAGCAGCTGGGGGATCCAAAACACTGAAGCTTTCTTT; CDR3 protein: CASSWGIQNTEAFF
D gene: TRBD1; V gene: TRBV10-3; J gene: TRBJ1-1; clone size: .; CDR3 DNA: TGTGCCATCAGTATAGGACAGGCGAACACTGAAGCTTTCTTT; CDR3 protein: CAISIGQANTEAFF
D gene: TRBD2; V gene: TRBV6-1; J gene: TRBJ2-3; clone size: .; CDR3 DNA: TGTGCCAGCAGTGGGACTAGCGGGGGGGCCGATACGCAGTATTTT; CDR3 protein: CASSGTSGGADTQYF
D gene: TRBD1; V gene: TRBV7-6; J gene: TRBJ2-7; clone size: few; CDR3 DNA: TGTGCCAGCAGCTTAGCGGGCAGGGGGTACGAGCAGTACTTC; CDR3 protein: CASSLAGRGYEQYF
D gene: TRBD2; V gene: TRBV14; J gene: TRBJ2-1; clone size: .; CDR3 DNA: TGTGCCAGCAGCCCGACTAGCGGGAGGACCTACAATGAGCAGTTCTTC; CDR3 protein: CASSPTSGRTYNEQFF
D gene: .; V gene: TRBV2; J gene: TRBJ1-4; clone size: .; CDR3 DNA: TGTGCCAGCAACCCGGACGGTCGGAATGAAAAACTGTTTTTT; CDR3 protein: CASNPDGRNEKLFF
D gene: .; V gene: TRBV9; J gene: TRBJ1-4; clone size: few; CDR3 DNA: TGTGCCAGCAGCGTAAACGGGGAAAAACTGTTTTTT; CDR3 protein: CASSVNGEKLFF
D gene: TRBD1; V gene: TRBV10-2; J gene: TRBJ2-2; clone size: few; CDR3 DNA: TGCGCCAGCAGTTACCCAGGGGGCACCGGGGAGCTGTTTTTT; CDR3 protein: CASSYPGGTGELFF
D gene: .; V gene: TRBV7-7; J gene: TRBJ2-7; clone size: medium-sized; CDR3 DNA: TGTGCCAGCAGCTTAGGAACCAGAGGAGGCGAGCAGTACTTC; CDR3 protein: CASSLGTRGGEQYF
D gene: .; V gene: TRBV9; J gene: TRBJ1-6; clone size: .; CDR3 DNA: TGTGCCAGCAGCGCCACCCAGGCCCATAATTCACCCCTCCACTTT; CDR3 protein: CASSATQAHNSPLHF
D gene: TRBD1; V gene: TRBV29-1; J gene: TRBJ1-2; clone size: .; CDR3 DNA: TGCAGCGTTGAAGATCAGGGGGTAGGCTACACCTTC; CDR3 protein: CSVEDQGVGYTF
D gene: TRBD1; V gene: TRBV5-1; J gene: TRBJ2-2; clone size: .; CDR3 DNA: TGCGCCAGCAGCTTGGCCGGGACAGGGGTCAACACCGGGGAGCTGTTTTTT; CDR3 protein: CASSLAGTGVNTGELFF
D gene: TRBD2; V gene: TRBV7-9; J gene: TRBJ2-2; clone size: .; CDR3 DNA: TGTGCCAGCAGCCCAGCCGCTAGCGGGGGTAACACCGGGGAGCTGTTTTTT; CDR3 protein: CASSPAASGGNTGELFF
D gene: TRBD1; V gene: TRBV30; J gene: TRBJ2-7; clone size: once; CDR3 DNA: TGTGCCTGGAGTGTACTGAGACAGGGATGGTACGAGCAGTACTTC; CDR3 protein: CAWSVLRQGWYEQYF
D gene: .; V gene: TRBV29-1; J gene: TRBJ1-1; clone size: .; CDR3 DNA: TGCAGCGCAGGACAGATGAACACTGAAGCTTTCTTT; CDR3 protein: CSAGQMNTEAFF
D gene: TRBD2; V gene: TRBV18; J gene: TRBJ2-5; clone size: few; CDR3 DNA: TGTGCCAGCTCACCAGCGACCCGAGCGGGGGGGCTCGGGGAGACCCAGTACTTC; CDR3 protein: CASSPATRAGGLGETQYF
D gene: .; V gene: TRBV9; J gene: TRBJ2-1; clone size: .; CDR3 DNA: TGTGCCAGCAGCCCCCAGGGGGGGGCTGTAAATGAGCAGTTCTTC; CDR3 protein: CASSPQGGAVNEQFF
D gene: .; V gene: TRBV4-1; J gene: TRBJ2-1; clone size: .; CDR3 DNA: TGCGCCAGCAGCCAAGTCTTTGGGACAACCTACAATGAGCAGTTCTTC; CDR3 protein: CASSQVFGTTYNEQFF
D gene: .; V gene: TRBV11-2; J gene: TRBJ1-5; clone size: .; CDR3 DNA: TGTGCCAGCAGCTGGGGACGGGACGGGAATCAGCCCCAGCATTTT; CDR3 protein: CASSWGRDGNQPQHF
D gene: .; V gene: TRBV15; J gene: TRBJ2-1; clone size: .; CDR3 DNA: TGTGCCACCGAGGGAGGGGGGGCTGAAAATGAGCAGTTCTTC; CDR3 protein: CATEGGGAENEQFF
D gene: .; V gene: TRBV2; J gene: TRBJ2-5; clone size: .; CDR3 DNA: TGTGCCAGCCTACGCCGGGGGACAGCTATCCAAGAGACCCAGTACTTC; CDR3 protein: CASLRRGTAIQETQYF
D gene: .; V gene: TRBV7-9; J gene: TRBJ1-2; clone size: .; CDR3 DNA: TGTGCCAGCAGCGCCCCGGAGGGGGGGAACTATGGCTACACCTTC; CDR3 protein: CASSAPEGGNYGYTF
D gene: .; V gene: TRBV15; J gene: TRBJ2-7; clone size: .; CDR3 DNA: TGTGCCACCAGCAGAGTTCGGGACGAACCCTACGAGCAGTACTTC; CDR3 protein: CATSRVRDEPYEQYF
D gene: .; V gene: TRBV19; J gene: TRBJ1-1; clone size: .; CDR3 DNA: TGTGCCAGTACCCCGTCGTGGCCTGAAGCTTTCTTT; CDR3 protein: CASTPSWPEAFF
D gene: TRBD2; V gene: TRBV15; J gene: TRBJ2-6; clone size: few; CDR3 DNA: TGTGCCACCAGCAGAGATGCGGGGGGTGGGGCCAACGTCCTGACTTTC; CDR3 protein: CATSRDAGGGANVLTF
D gene: .; V gene: TRBV11-1; J gene: TRBJ2-4; clone size: .; CDR3 DNA: TGTGCCAGCAGCTTAGGGTCTCGGGTGAAAGCCAAAAACATTCAGTACTTC; CDR3 protein: CASSLGSRVKAKNIQYF
D gene: .; V gene: TRBV20-1; J gene: TRBJ2-7; clone size: .; CDR3 DNA: TGCAGTGCTAGAGATGTGGACGAGCAGTACTTC; CDR3 protein: CSARDVDEQYF
D gene: .; V gene: TRBV11-3; J gene: TRBJ2-7; clone size: .; CDR3 DNA: TGTGCCAGCAGCTTAGCCAGGGGTGCTTTTGGGGAGCAGTACTTC; CDR3 protein: CASSLARGAFGEQYF
D gene: TRBD1; V gene: TRBV6-5; J gene: TRBJ1-4; clone size: .; CDR3 DNA: TGTGCCAGCAGACAGACAGGGGCGGGAGAAAAACTGTTTTTT; CDR3 protein: CASRQTGAGEKLFF
D gene: TRBD1; V gene: TRBV29-1; J gene: TRBJ1-1; clone size: .; CDR3 DNA: TGCAGCGTTTCAGGGGGCTCGGGCACTGAAGCTTTCTTT; CDR3 protein: CSVSGGSGTEAFF
D gene: .; V gene: TRBV2; J gene: TRBJ1-6; clone size: few; CDR3 DNA: TGTGCCAGTCTCAGGGGATCTAATTCACCCCTCCACTTT; CDR3 protein: CASLRGSNSPLHF
D gene: .; V gene: TRBV12-2; J gene: TRBJ1-2; clone size: .; CDR3 DNA: TGTGCAAGTCGCTTAGAAAACAGGGAGAGGGGCTACACCTTC; CDR3 protein: CASRLENRERGYTF
D gene: .; V gene: TRBV2; J gene: TRBJ2-1; clone size: .; CDR3 DNA: TGTGCCAGCAGTGGGACCCAGATGCCCTCCTACAATGAGCAGTTCTTC; CDR3 protein: CASSGTQMPSYNEQFF
D gene: .; V gene: TRBV29-1; J gene: TRBJ1-2; clone size: .; CDR3 DNA: TGCAGCGTTGAAGACAGGGGTAGTTATGGCTACACCTTC; CDR3 protein: CSVEDRGSYGYTF
D gene: .; V gene: TRBV19; J gene: TRBJ1-2; clone size: .; CDR3 DNA: TGTGCCAGTACTCTACTGGGGGGGCGGGCCAGTTCGAACTATGGCTACACCTTC; CDR3 protein: CASTLLGGRASSNYGYTF
D gene: .; V gene: TRBV5-1; J gene: TRBJ2-2; clone size: few; CDR3 DNA: TGCGCCAGCAGCTTGAACAAAGGTATTACTCTGGAACCCACCGGGGAGCTGTTTTTT; CDR3 protein: CASSLNKGITLEPTGELFF